This TCR beta chain was sequenced for a study of T cell responses to AZD1222 COVID-19 vaccine. General study findings and limits: Of the AZD1222 recipients, only five or six were seropositive at baseline.

Worth noting for this clone: Its target is not known.

The CDR3 contains 16 residues. The germline CDR1 and CDR2 sequences are SGHDN and FVKESK. The V and J ends lost 0 bases and 4 bases respectively, with 15 bases between them. Libraries were prepared by immunoSEQ multiplex PCR; TCRdb keeps only in-frame clonotypes and omits some of them. The table includes approximately 200,000 clones, about 94% detected once. This chain links TRBV14 with TRBJ1-2; tentatively, D is TRBD1 (6 bases). Sequenced here: peripheral blood, sampled 28 days after the second dose of the MenACWY control vaccine. The sequence was obtained from an adult who received the MenACWY meningococcal vaccine as a control. CDR3: CASSQESGAGGYGYTF. CDR3 DNA: TGTGCCAGCAGCCAAGAATCGGGGGCTGGGGGCTATGGCTACACCTTC.